This passage covers 8 T cell receptor beta chains from one sample sequenced in a study of control samples from healthy donors and cancer patients. TCRdb's copy holds only in-frame clones and misses some; the assay was immunoSEQ multiplex PCR. The sample consists of 150,000 to 200,000 clones, about 95% of them appearing once. Sequencing was done on a sample of PBMCs. These receptors were taken from a man between 60 and 75 years old with colorectal cancer.

Only one count was recorded for this clone. The chain uses TRBV19 and TRBJ2-2; D is possibly TRBD1 (7 bases). The germline gives CDR1 LNHDA, CDR2 SQIVND (reference sequence). Trimming pared 5 bases from V and 5 bases from J, leaving 15 bases between. This CDR3 spans 15 amino acids. DNA for the CDR3: TGTGCCAGTAGTTGGAGGGGACAGCCGACCGGGGAGCTGTTTTTT. This translates into CASSWRGQPTGELFF.

The chain has TRBV29-1 and TRBJ1-3, with 7 bases fitting TRBD1. The CDR3 is 19 amino acids. Unmatched junction bases numbered 22, after V lost 7 bases and J lost 1 base. Germline V gene lookup returns CDR1 SQVTM and CDR2 ANQGSEA. The CDR3, as DNA: TGCAGCGAGGAGACAGGGCAGTTCCAGGCAGGGATATCTGGAAACACCATATATTTT. This gives the protein CSEETGQFQAGISGNTIYF.

The CDR3 spells CASSLGGYNQETQYF. CDR3 nucleotides: TGCGCCAGCAGCTTGGGGGGGTACAACCAAGAGACCCAGTACTTC. The V call is TRBV5-1, the J call TRBJ2-5; TRBD1 or TRBD2 may be the D gene (5 bases each). The CDR3 sequence is 15 residues long. Trimming removed 0 bases from V and 0 bases from J, with 9 bases in between. Looked up from germline, CDR1 is SGHRS and CDR2 is YFSETQ. The full variable domain, rest sourced from reference TRBV5-1 and TRBJ2-5, is KAGVTQTPRYLIKTRGQQVTLSCSPISGHRSVSWYQQTPGQGLQFLFEYFSETQRNKGNFPGRFSGRQFSNSRSEMNVSTLELGDSALYLCASSLGGYNQETQYFGPGTRLLVL.

J is TRBJ1-4 and V is TRBV5-6, with 11 bases that match TRBD1. V was pared by 6 bases and J by 6 bases, with 10 bases of the junction left unmatched. This CDR3 region has 16 residues. CDR1 and CDR2 (germline): SGHDT, YYEEEE. As DNA, the CDR3 is TGTGCCAGCACCTCCGGGACAGGGGGGATCGATGAAAAACTGTTTTTT. Protein sequence: CASTSGTGGIDEKLFF.

The gene calls are TRBV12-3 or TRBV12-4 and TRBJ2-7; perhaps TRBD1 as D (7 bases). Trimming pared 5 bases from V and 5 bases from J, leaving 10 bases between. The CDR3 consists of 12 residues. CDR3 in amino acids: CASSPRGDEQYF. The CDR3 coding sequence is TGTGCCAGCAGTCCCAGGGGGGACGAGCAGTACTTC.

V usage is TRBV19 and J usage is TRBJ2-7; TRBD2 is a possible D gene (6 bases). This CDR3 spans 14 amino acids. Germline CDR1 LNHDA, CDR2 SQIVND (reference sequence). Trimming removed 4 bases at V and 2 bases at J, with 12 bases between. The CDR3 region is CASSNGAGPYEQYF. DNA for the CDR3: TGTGCCAGTAGTAACGGAGCGGGCCCCTACGAGCAGTACTTC.

As regards this clone: The same CDR3 is also encoded by other DNA sequences in this sample. The rearrangement uses TRBV4-3 and TRBJ2-7; D unresolved. The length of the CDR3 is 14 residues. Germline CDR1 and CDR2: LGHNA and YSLEER. Trimming cost V 5 bases and J 6 bases, with 17 bases left between them. The CDR3 DNA reads as TGCGCCAGCAGCGCCGGAGCAACTGGAGTCGAGCAGTACTTC. Translating it yields CASSAGATGVEQYF.

The gene calls are TRBV6-6 and TRBJ1-1, with unresolved D. The CDR3 extends over 12 amino acids. The V gene lost 2 bases and the J gene lost 7 bases, with 8 bases spanning the gap. The V gene's germline CDR1 is MNHNY and CDR2 SVGAGI (reference sequence). The CDR3 DNA is TGTGCCAGCAGTTACAGAGGAAGTGAAGCTTTCTTT. It translates to CASSYRGSEAFF.